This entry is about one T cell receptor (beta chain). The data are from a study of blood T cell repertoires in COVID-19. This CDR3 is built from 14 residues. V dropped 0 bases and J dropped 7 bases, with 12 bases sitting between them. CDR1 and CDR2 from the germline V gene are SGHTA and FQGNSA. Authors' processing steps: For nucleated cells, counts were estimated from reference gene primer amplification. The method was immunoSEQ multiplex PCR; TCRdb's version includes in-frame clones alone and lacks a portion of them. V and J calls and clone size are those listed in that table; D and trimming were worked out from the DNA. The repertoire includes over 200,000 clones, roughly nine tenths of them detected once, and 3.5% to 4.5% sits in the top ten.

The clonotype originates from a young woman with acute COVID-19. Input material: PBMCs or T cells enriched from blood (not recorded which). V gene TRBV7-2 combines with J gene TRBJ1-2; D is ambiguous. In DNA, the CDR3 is TGTGCCAGCAGCTTAGCTCCCCGGGATTCTGGCTACACCTTC. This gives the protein CASSLAPRDSGYTF.